This T cell receptor (beta chain) was documented in a study of blood T cell repertoires in COVID-19. Study background: T cells, B-cell-depleted T cells, or PBMCs supplied cDNA or gDNA.

The data were produced by immunoSEQ multiplex PCR, yet TCRdb's version contains in-frame clones alone and is incomplete. The sample consists of 150,000 to 200,000 clones, 65% to 90% of them appearing once. V lost 2 bases and J lost 0, with 8 bases in between. Germline CDR1 reads SGHRS; CDR2 reads YFSETQ. The CDR3 is 14 residues long. The TCR sequence derives from a man aged 50 to 60 who had recovered from COVID-19. Material for sequencing was PBMCs or T cells enriched from blood (not recorded which). This chain connects TRBV5-1 to TRBJ1-1; D unresolved. CDR3 nucleotide sequence: TGCGCCAGCAGCTTCCTAAGTGTGAACACTGAAGCTTTCTTT. Its translation is CASSFLSVNTEAFF.